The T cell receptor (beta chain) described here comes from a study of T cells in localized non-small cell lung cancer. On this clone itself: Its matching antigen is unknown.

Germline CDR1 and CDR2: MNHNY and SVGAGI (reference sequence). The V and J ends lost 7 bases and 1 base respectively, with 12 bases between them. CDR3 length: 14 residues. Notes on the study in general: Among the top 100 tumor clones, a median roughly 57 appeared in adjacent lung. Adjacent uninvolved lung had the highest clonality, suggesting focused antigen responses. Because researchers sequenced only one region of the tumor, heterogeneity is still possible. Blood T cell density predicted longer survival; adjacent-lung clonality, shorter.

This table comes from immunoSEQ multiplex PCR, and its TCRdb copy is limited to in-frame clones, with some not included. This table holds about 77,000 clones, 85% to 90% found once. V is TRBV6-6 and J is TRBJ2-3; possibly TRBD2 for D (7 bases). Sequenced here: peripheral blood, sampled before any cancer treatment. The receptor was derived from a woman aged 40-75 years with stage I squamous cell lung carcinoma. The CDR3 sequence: CASMDSGGTDTQYF. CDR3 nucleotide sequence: TGTGCCAGCATGGACAGCGGGGGCACAGATACGCAGTATTTT.